The 31 T cell receptor beta chains below come from one sample, sequenced in a study of beta chain features in type 1 diabetes. Study-wide findings and caveats: All four CD4+ subsets of Type 1 diabetes patients contained TCRB CDR3s that were moderately but significantly shorter.

These TCRs are of unknown antigen specificity. As every portion of the isolated RNA was reverse transcribed, the sequencing read expressed TCRB transcripts. The method was immunoSEQ multiplex PCR; TCRdb's version includes in-frame clones alone and lacks a portion of them. The repertoire includes roughly 160,000 clones, less than 9.5% of them detected once, and roughly 1% sits in the top ten. The sequencing input was central memory CD4+ T cells from blood. These receptor sequences come from a woman in her forties with type 1 diabetes.

The chain uses TRBV29-1 and TRBJ1-2; a weak D match, TRBD1 (6 bases). V lost 1 base to trimming and J lost 4 bases, with 16 bases between them. Germline V lookup: CDR1 SQVTM, CDR2 ANQGSEA. The CDR3 is made up of 15 amino acids. CDR3 sequence: CSVEAQGRGRYGYTF. The CDR3 region has the DNA TGCAGCGTTGAAGCCCAGGGCAGGGGACGCTATGGCTACACCTTC.

This clone was observed a handful of times. The chain has TRBV5-6 and TRBJ1-2, with 10 bases matching TRBD1. This CDR3 is built from 13 residues. Germline V CDR1 and CDR2: SGHDT, YYEEEE. V trimming: 2 bases; J trimming: 7 bases; junction bases outside the gene matches: 2. The CDR3 is CASSFRDRGGYTF. The CDR3 region has the DNA TGTGCCAGCAGCTTCCGGGACAGGGGTGGCTACACCTTC.

This clone has a handful of counts. The genes are TRBV11-2 and TRBJ1-2, with TRBD1 as a possible D gene (5 bases). Germline V gives CDR1 SGHAT, CDR2 FQNNGV. The CDR3 is 16 amino acids. The V and J ends lost 2 bases and 5 bases respectively, with 18 bases between them. DNA for the CDR3: TGTGCCAGCAGCTTAAGACAGCCGACTTCCCTTTATGGCTACACCTTC. The encoded protein is CASSLRQPTSLYGYTF.

This clone was recorded a few times. The sample has other DNA sequences that encode this CDR3 too. This chain uses TRBV27 with TRBJ2-3, with D uncertain. CDR1 and CDR2 from the germline V gene are MNHEY and SMNVEV (reference sequence). V lost 0 bases and J lost 1, with 5 bases in between. The CDR3 is 14 amino acids. The CDR3 spells CASSLSAGTDTQYF. The CDR3 DNA sequence: TGTGCCAGCAGTTTATCTGCGGGCACAGATACGCAGTATTTT.

This clone has more than one count but fewer than ten. The rearrangement links TRBV10-3 to TRBJ1-1; D is ambiguous. The CDR3 has 13 residues. Trimming left V 4 bases short and J 3 bases short, with 9 bases between. Looked up from germline, CDR1 is ENHRY and CDR2 is SYGVKD. In DNA form, the CDR3 reads TGTGCCATCAGTGCCCCCCTCGACACTGAAGCTTTCTTT. Its translation: CAISAPLDTEAFF.

The V gene is TRBV11-2, the J gene TRBJ2-1; perhaps TRBD2 as D (6 bases). This CDR3 is 13 amino acids long. Germline V gives CDR1 SGHAT, CDR2 FQNNGV. V was shortened by 4 bases and J by 15 bases, with 19 bases between the two germline ends. CDR3 loop: CASSSPRDLTPFF. CDR3 coding DNA: TGTGCCAGCAGCTCCCCCCGGGACTTAACCCCGTTCTTC.

The gene calls are TRBV19 and TRBJ2-6; D remains unclear. V lost 8 bases and J 1 base, leaving 12 bases between the germline ends. Looked up from germline, CDR1 is LNHDA and CDR2 is SQIVND (reference sequence). There are 15 residues in the CDR3. For the CDR3, the DNA is TGTGCCAGTTCAGGCCCAGATTCTGGGGCCAACGTCCTGACTTTC. As protein: CASSGPDSGANVLTF. Based on the CDR3 plus reference TRBV19 and TRBJ2-6, the full variable domain is DGGITQSPKYLFRKEGQNVTLSCEQNLNHDAMYWYRQDPGQGLRLIYYSQIVNDFQKGDIAEGYSVSREKKESFPLTVTSAQKNPTAFYLCASSGPDSGANVLTFGAGSRLTVL.

The J gene is TRBJ2-1, the V gene TRBV7-9; TRBD2 matches 7 bases. This CDR3 is 14 amino acids long. The germline CDR1 and CDR2 sequences are SEHNR and FQNEAQ (reference sequence). V dropped 2 bases and J dropped 6; count of bases not matched to a gene: 4. Here the CDR3 DNA reads TGTGCCAGCAGCTTATGGGGCGGGAGCAATGAGCAGTTCTTC. Its translation: CASSLWGGSNEQFF.

This chain joins TRBV5-1 and TRBJ2-1, with D perhaps TRBD2 (6 bases). Germline V gene data show CDR1 as SGHRS and CDR2 as YFSETQ. V was pared by 4 bases and J by 9 bases, with 11 bases between. The CDR3 extends over 12 amino acids. The CDR3 region has the DNA TGCGCCAGCAGCAACCCTAGCGTTGAGCAGTTCTTC. Amino acid sequence: CASSNPSVEQFF.

This clone showed up just a few times. The chain couples TRBV29-1 to TRBJ1-1; D remains unclear. The CDR3 is made up of 13 amino acids. Germline V CDR1 and CDR2: SQVTM, ANQGSEA. Trimming shortened V by 2 bases and J by 3 bases, and 10 bases separated the two germline ends. The chain's CDR3 is CSVELSSHTEAFF. The CDR3 bases are TGCAGCGTTGAACTCTCGTCCCACACTGAAGCTTTCTTT.

The chain employs TRBV6-1 and TRBJ2-3; weak D call: TRBD1 (5 bases). The CDR3 runs 15 residues. Trimming left V 5 bases short and J 5 bases short, with 17 bases between. Germline-derived CDR1 and CDR2 are MNHNS and SASEGT. CDR3 sequence: CASSPRQHRGDTQYF. The DNA of the CDR3 is TGTGCCAGCAGTCCGAGACAGCATAGGGGAGATACGCAGTATTTT.

The V call is TRBV10-3, the J call TRBJ1-2; 12 bases are a match to TRBD1. The CDR3 contains 14 residues. Trimming removed 9 bases from V and 8 bases from J; junction bases left unmatched: 10. CDR1 is ENHRY, CDR2 SYGVKD, per germline. The CDR3 here is CAITPGQGASGYTF. The CDR3 region has the DNA TGTGCCATTACTCCGGGACAGGGGGCGTCCGGCTACACCTTC.

The chain combines TRBV18 with TRBJ1-2; D may be TRBD1 (6 bases). Trimming pared 4 bases from V and 0 bases from J, leaving 15 bases between. Germline V gene sequence: CDR1 KGHSH, CDR2 LQKENI. The CDR3 spans 16 residues. The CDR3 spells CASSRTDRLSNYGYTF. CDR3 nucleotide sequence: TGTGCCAGCTCACGCACCGACAGGTTATCTAACTATGGCTACACCTTC.

In DNA form, the CDR3 reads TGCAGTGCTAGCCGTAACACTGAAGCTTTCTTT. Protein: CSASRNTEAFF. This chain links TRBV20-1 with TRBJ1-1; unclear D gene. This CDR3 comprises 11 residues. Trimming shortened V by 3 bases and J by 2 bases, and 4 bases separated the two germline ends. CDR1 and CDR2 (germline): DFQATT, SNEGSKA (reference sequence).

With regard to this clone: At the DNA level, this CDR3 is encoded by other sequences in the same sample as well. The chain recombines TRBV7-2 with TRBJ1-1; the D is unclear. This CDR3 spans 14 amino acids. V lost 0 bases and J lost 3, with 8 bases in between. Germline V CDR1 and CDR2: SGHTA, FQGNSA. Here the CDR3 reads CASSLASRDTEAFF. The CDR3 coding sequence is TGTGCCAGCAGCTTAGCGTCGAGGGACACTGAAGCTTTCTTT.

The chain uses TRBV6-5 and TRBJ2-7, with TRBD2 identical over 9 bases. Trimming removed 2 bases from V and 5 bases from J; junction bases left unmatched: 4. The CDR3 is 14 residues long. In germline, CDR1 is MNHEY, CDR2 SVGAGI. The CDR3 reads CASSYRGGADEQYF. In nucleotides, the CDR3 is TGTGCCAGCAGTTACCGCGGGGGGGCCGACGAGCAGTACTTC.

The chain recombines TRBV9 with TRBJ2-1; weak D call: TRBD2 (6 bases). V lost 0 bases, J lost 6 bases, and 19 bases lay in between. In germline, CDR1 is SGDLS, CDR2 YYNGEE. CDR3 length: 17 amino acids. This chain's CDR3 is CASSVANSMGGSNEQFF. In nucleotides, the CDR3 is TGTGCCAGCAGCGTAGCTAATTCGATGGGAGGAAGCAATGAGCAGTTCTTC.

As for this clone: At the DNA level, this CDR3 is encoded by other sequences in the same sample as well. V and J are TRBV6-5 and TRBJ1-1; the D gene is possibly TRBD1 (5 bases). From germline, CDR1 is MNHEY and CDR2 SVGAGI. V was trimmed by 3 bases and J by 1 base, leaving 6 bases between them. This CDR3 comprises 13 residues. The CDR3 here is CASSYDRNTEAFF. In DNA form, the CDR3 reads TGTGCCAGCAGTTATGACAGGAACACTGAAGCTTTCTTT.

This clone was counted between two and nine times. V gene TRBV5-4 combines with J gene TRBJ1-2, with D unclear. V was trimmed by 2 bases and J by 2 bases, leaving 7 bases between them. Germline V gene data show CDR1 as SGHNT and CDR2 as YYREEE (reference sequence). The CDR3 spans 13 residues. The CDR3 bases are TGTGCCAGCAGCTTCGGGTACAACTATGGCTACACCTTC. Translating gives CASSFGYNYGYTF.

The chain combines TRBV7-9 with TRBJ2-3, with TRBD1 identical over 9 bases. V dropped 6 bases and J dropped 0; count of bases not matched to a gene: 4. Germline V gene data show CDR1 as SEHNR and CDR2 as FQNEAQ (reference sequence). The length of the CDR3 is 15 residues. DNA for the CDR3: TGTGCCAGCAGGACACAGGGGGCCAGCACAGATACGCAGTATTTT. Protein: CASRTQGASTDTQYF.

This rearrangement joins TRBV15 to TRBJ2-7; 10 bases are a match to TRBD2. The germline V gene encodes CDR1 LNHNV and CDR2 YYDKDF (reference sequence). V shed 10 bases, J shed 1 base, and the junction held 7 bases outside the gene matches. This CDR3 has 14 amino acids. CDR3 coding DNA: TGTGCCATGGGAGCGGGAGGGCGGTCCTACGAGCAGTACTTC. Protein product: CAMGAGGRSYEQYF. Full variable domain (remainder filled in from reference TRBV15 and TRBJ2-7): DAMVIQNPRYQVTQFGKPVTLSCSQTLNHNVMYWYQQKSSQAPKLLFHYYDKDFNNEADTPDNFQSRRPNTSFCFLDIRSPGLGDTAMYLCAMGAGGRSYEQYFGPGTRLTVT.

The table lists this clone with a few counts. This chain joins TRBV7-2 and TRBJ2-5; 16 nucleotides line up with TRBD2. V lost 5 bases, J lost 6 bases, and 12 bases stayed unmatched. Germline V gene data show CDR1 as SGHTA and CDR2 as FQGNSA. The CDR3 is made up of 18 amino acids. CDR3 region: CASSLLPGLAGGMKTQYF. The CDR3 DNA follows: TGTGCCAGCAGCCTCCTCCCGGGACTAGCGGGAGGGATGAAGACCCAGTACTTC. Drawing the rest from reference TRBV7-2 and TRBJ2-5, the complete variable domain is GAGVSQSPSNKVTEKGKDVELRCDPISGHTALYWYRQSLGQGLEFLIYFQGNSAPDKSGLPSDRFSAERTGGSVSTLTIQRTQQEDSAVYLCASSLLPGLAGGMKTQYFGPGTRLLVL.

This clone was seen only a few times. The rearrangement uses TRBV7-9 and TRBJ1-2; D is undetermined. The CDR3 sequence is 13 residues long. Germline V lookup: CDR1 SEHNR, CDR2 FQNEAQ (reference sequence). The V end lost 5 bases, the J end lost 1 base, and 8 bases lay between the germline ends. The CDR3 sequence: CASSPEINYGYTF. The CDR3 coding sequence is TGTGCCAGCAGCCCGGAGATTAACTATGGCTACACCTTC. The full variable domain, its missing parts supplied by reference TRBV7-9 and TRBJ1-2, is DTGVSQNPRHKITKRGQNVTFRCDPISEHNRLYWYRQTLGQGPEFLTYFQNEAQLEKSRLLSDRFSAERPKGSFSTLEIQRTEQGDSAMYLCASSPEINYGYTFGSGTRLTVV.

This clone was counted a few times. The chain carries TRBV5-6 and TRBJ2-7; 10 nucleotides line up with TRBD1. Trimming cost V 3 bases and J 4 bases; bases outside gene matches: 7. The germline gives CDR1 SGHDT, CDR2 YYEEEE. This CDR3 is built from 15 residues. The CDR3 sequence: CASSSRDRGRYEQYF. In nucleotides, the CDR3 is TGTGCCAGCAGCTCCCGGGACAGGGGTAGGTACGAGCAGTACTTC.

The chain uses TRBV5-1 and TRBJ1-2; D call uncertain. The CDR3 sequence is 11 residues long. Germline V lookup: CDR1 SGHRS, CDR2 YFSETQ. The ends were cut back, 0 bases at V and 7 bases at J, with 4 bases in the middle. The CDR3 loop reads CASSLDSGYTF. The CDR3 bases are TGCGCCAGCAGCTTGGACAGTGGCTACACCTTC.

The V and J genes are TRBV2 and TRBJ1-5; D is possibly TRBD1 (5 bases). V lost 4 bases and J lost 3, with 10 bases in between. Germline CDR1 is SNHLY and CDR2 is FYNNEI. CDR3 length: 14 amino acids. As DNA, the CDR3 is TGTGCCAGCAGTGTAAGGGGAAACAATCAGCCCCAGCATTTT. Its translation is CASSVRGNNQPQHF.

This chain joins TRBV2 and TRBJ1-2; 10 bases are a match to TRBD1. Trimming cost V 8 bases and J 5 bases; bases outside gene matches: 2. CDR3 length: 12 amino acids. The V gene's germline CDR1 is SNHLY and CDR2 FYNNEI. The CDR3 region has the DNA TGTGCCAGCCGGGACAGGGGATATGGCTACACCTTC. Amino acids: CASRDRGYGYTF.

V gene TRBV4-3 combines with J gene TRBJ1-6; 8 bases map to TRBD1. Trimming at V came to 0 bases and at J to 9 bases, leaving 7 bases not matched to a gene. This CDR3 has 16 residues. The germline V gene has CDR1 LGHNA and CDR2 YSLEER. The CDR3 is CASSQEGQVLGSPLHF. The DNA for the CDR3 is TGCGCCAGCAGCCAAGAGGGACAGGTCTTGGGTTCACCCCTCCACTTT.

This clone showed up just a few times. The rearrangement uses TRBV4-3 and TRBJ2-6; D might be TRBD1 (7 bases). The V end was cut by 4 bases, the J end by 2 bases, with 12 bases between. Germline lookup yields CDR1 LGHNA and CDR2 YSLEER. The CDR3 covers 16 residues. CDR3 in amino acids: CASSPPRGAGANVLTF. CDR3 DNA sequence: TGCGCCAGCAGCCCCCCCAGGGGGGCTGGGGCCAACGTCCTGACTTTC.

The V call is TRBV6-5, the J call TRBJ2-1; D possibly corresponds to TRBD2 (7 bases). CDR1 and CDR2 (germline): MNHEY, SVGAGI. Deletions cut 6 bases from V and 7 bases from J, with 19 bases between. The CDR3 contains 15 residues. The CDR3 is CASSLRGAAGNEQFF. The CDR3 DNA is TGTGCCAGCAGCCTACGGGGGGCGGCGGGGAATGAGCAGTTCTTC.

There are a few counts of this clone. V gene TRBV2 combines with J gene TRBJ1-2; D is undetermined. The germline gives CDR1 SNHLY, CDR2 FYNNEI. This CDR3 has 12 residues. Between the trimmed V and J ends, which lost 5 bases and 5 bases, there was a span of 9 bases. This chain's CDR3 is CASSNTVYGYTF. CDR3 coding DNA: TGTGCCAGCAGTAACACAGTTTATGGCTACACCTTC.